This T cell receptor (beta chain) was obtained from a study of blood T cell repertoires in COVID-19. Study in general: Sites across the United States, Italy and Spain contributed samples from acute and convalescent COVID-19.

Germline CDR1 and CDR2: SNHLY and FYNNEI. The CDR3 runs to 14 residues. Trimming pared 6 bases from V and 5 bases from J, leaving 16 bases between. The study assigned cohorts using participant-reported clinical history. Per the original methods: Reference gene primers were amplified, and this amplification served to estimate nucleated cell counts. Method: immunoSEQ multiplex PCR; TCRdb's copy keeps in-frame clones and lacks some. V and J calls and clone size come straight from that table; D and trimming were deduced from the DNA. The table shows 200,000 or so clones, with 75% to 90% occurring only once.

The sequenced sample consisted of PBMCs or T cells enriched from blood (not recorded which). This chain connects TRBV2 to TRBJ1-1, with D possibly being TRBD1 (6 bases). The clonotype comes from a woman aged 40 to 55 with acute COVID-19. CDR3 DNA sequence: TGTGCCAGCAGCACACAGGGAGTAGGAACTGAAGCTTTCTTT. It yields the protein CASSTQGVGTEAFF.